This T cell receptor (beta chain) came from a study of blood T cell repertoires in COVID-19. As for the study in general: Samples of COVID-19 (acute and convalescent) were obtained from the United States, Italy and Spain. PBMCs, B-cell-depleted T cells, or T cells were the source of the cDNA or gDNA that made up the material.

In the source study's methods: Estimation of nucleated cell counts was performed using reference gene primer amplification. Sequencing was performed with immunoSEQ multiplex PCR; in TCRdb, only in-frame clones are kept and a portion is missing. D and trimming were read from the DNA, whereas the V and J calls and clone size are those reported in that table. The data show 150,000 to 200,000 clones, 90% seen once. This CDR3 is built from 14 residues. Looked up from germline, CDR1 is SGHTA and CDR2 is FQGNSA. The V end was cut by 3 bases, the J end by 6 bases, with 14 bases between. This TCR came from a man aged 55-75 years with active or convalescent COVID-19. The chain carries TRBV7-2 and TRBJ1-1; D is undetermined. Source material: peripheral blood. Here the CDR3 DNA reads TGTGCCAGCAGCTTTATATCAGGTCGGCCTGAAGCTTTCTTT. This translates into CASSFISGRPEAFF.